This record looks at one T cell receptor beta chain sequence and its context. Its antigen is still unknown. V lost 7 bases to trimming and J lost 5 bases; unmatched junction nucleotides: 5. This CDR3 comprises 13 residues. The germline CDR1 and CDR2 sequences are SQVTM and ANQGSEA. The sample is drawn from a study of T cells in tumors after PD-1 blockade. Study-level background: Either cemiplimab 350 mg every 2 weeks or pembrolizumab 200 mg every 3 weeks was given. General observations from the study: Blood contained 35% to 50% of the tumor's TCR clonotypes.

Sequencing was performed with immunoSEQ multiplex PCR; in TCRdb, only in-frame clones are kept and a portion is missing. Counted here are about 47,000 clones, roughly three quarters occurring once; the ten biggest clones make up about 9%. The sequence derives from a human donor with advanced basal cell or squamous cell carcinoma (not recorded which). The sample in question was PBMCs, obtained before anti-PD-1 therapy. This sequence joins TRBV29-1 and TRBJ1-6; 7 nucleotides align to TRBD1. The CDR3 sequence: CSASQGNNSPLHF. CDR3 DNA: TGCAGCGCTTCACAGGGGAATAATTCACCCCTCCACTTT.